This is a list of T cell receptor beta chains from one sample in a study of human T cells and chemical hapten exposure. TCRdb re-analysed the RACE reads in MiXCR, keeping a single row per CDR3 protein. The table records approximately 25,000 distinct CDR3 sequences, approximately 10% of them present only once. The source material was whole blood, sampled in connection with sensitization to the hapten diphenylcyclopropenone (DPC). These receptors were collected from a man aged 30-40 years with alopecia areata. Some clones in this sample may be carry-over from other donors' samples. Each CDR3 is given with its conserved first and last residue. D genes are given only for firm matches. Size is omitted from some rows. Given values are once, few, many or a class for expanded clones.

TRBV5-1	TRBJ2-7	-	-	TGCGCCAGCAGCCCGGGGACGGAGAAAAACGAGCAGTACTTC	CASSPGTEKNEQYF
TRBV4-3	TRBJ1-2	-	-	TGCGCCAGCAGCCAAGGAAGAGGGGCGAACTATGGCTACACCTTC	CASSQGRGANYGYTF
TRBV29-1	TRBJ2-7	-	-	TGCAGCGTTGAGGGGACGGCTAACGAGCAGTACTTC	CSVEGTANEQYF
TRBV3-1	TRBJ2-5	many	TRBD1	TGTGCCAGCAGCCAAGGCCTCTCGACAGGGGGAGAGACCCAGTACTTC	CASSQGLSTGGETQYF
TRBV7-3	TRBJ1-1	many	-	TGTGCCAGCAGCTTAGGGCCCCTCATGAACACTGAAGCTTTCTTT	CASSLGPLMNTEAFF
TRBV11-2	TRBJ2-1	few	-	TGTGCCAGCAGCTTCACACAGGACTACAATGAGCAGTTCTTC	CASSFTQDYNEQFF
TRBV25-1	TRBJ1-1	many	-	TGTGCCAGCAGGGGGGACAAAGCTGAAGCTTTCTTT	CASRGDKAEAFF
TRBV27	TRBJ2-1	many	TRBD2	TGTGCCAGCAGTCCTAGCGGGAGCATCCATGAGCAGTTCTTC	CASSPSGSIHEQFF
TRBV7-6	TRBJ2-6	many	-	TGTGCCAGCAGCTTAGGCGGGGCTGGGGCCAACGTCCTGACTTTC	CASSLGGAGANVLTF
TRBV5-6	TRBJ2-1	many	-	TGTGCCAGCAGCAGGACGGGACAATACAATGAGCAGTTCTTC	CASSRTGQYNEQFF
TRBV2	TRBJ1-5	many	-	TGTGCCAGCAGTGAAGGGGGTAAGGAGGGTCAGCCCCAGCATTTT	CASSEGGKEGQPQHF
TRBV10-2	TRBJ2-1	many	TRBD2	TGCGCCAGCAGGAGAACCTCTAGCGGGGGGGCCGACAATGAGCAGTTCTTC	CASRRTSSGGADNEQFF
TRBV5-4	TRBJ2-7	many	-	TGTGCCAGCAGCTTGGCCGGGGCAGCGTACGAGCAGTACTTC	CASSLAGAAYEQYF
TRBV6-2/TRBV6-3	TRBJ1-2	many	-	TGTGCCAGCAGTTACCCTCCGACAGATGGCTACACCTTC	CASSYPPTDGYTF
TRBV11-2	TRBJ2-2	many	-	TGTGCCAGCAGCTACGAAAACACCGGGGAGCTGTTTTTT	CASSYENTGELFF
TRBV7-9	TRBJ1-5	many	-	TGTGCCAGCAGCCCCGGCGACAGAAATCAGCCCCAGCATTTT	CASSPGDRNQPQHF
TRBV4-3	TRBJ2-2	-	TRBD2	TGCGCCAGCAGTCCAGCGGGGGGCGCCGGGGAGCTGTTTTTT	CASSPAGGAGELFF
TRBV29-1	TRBJ2-7	-	TRBD1	TGCAGCGGAGGGACAGGGAGCGATCGGGAGCAGTACTTC	CSGGTGSDREQYF
TRBV6-1	TRBJ2-6	many	TRBD1	TGTGCCAGCAGTCTTTCAGGGGGCTCTGGGGCCAACGTCCTGACTTTC	CASSLSGGSGANVLTF
TRBV7-7	TRBJ2-5	many	-	TGTGCTAGCTCCACAGCCGGAGGGCAAGAGACCCAGTACTTC	CASSTAGGQETQYF
TRBV20-1	TRBJ2-7	few	TRBD2	TGCAGTGCTAACTTTGTTGGGACTAGTACCTACGAGCAGTACTTC	CSANFVGTSTYEQYF
TRBV4-3	TRBJ1-1	many	-	TGCGCCAGCAGCCATTCAAGGCAGGATGAAGCTTTCTTT	CASSHSRQDEAFF